These 20 T cell receptor beta chains were all obtained from the same sample, sequenced in a study of cytomegalovirus exposure and HLA in healthy donors. The PCR had 60 Vbeta and 13 Jbeta primers. The table came from immunoSEQ multiplex PCR; TCRdb's copy has only in-frame clones and leaves some out. This table holds about 160,000 clones, roughly three quarters found once. The sample was PBMCs. These receptors were obtained from a man aged 18 to 30 in good health and CMV-seropositive.

CDR3 DNA: TGTGCCAGCAGCTTTCCCCCCTCCGGGGTCACCTACGAGCAGTACTTC. Amino acid sequence: CASSFPPSGVTYEQYF. V gene TRBV7-9 combines with J gene TRBJ2-7; D may be TRBD2 (5 bases). Germline loops: CDR1 SEHNR, CDR2 FQNEAQ (reference sequence). Trimming pared 3 bases from V and 2 bases from J, leaving 17 bases between. The CDR3 is made up of 16 amino acids.

The rearrangement links TRBV6-4 to TRBJ2-3, with 8 bases lining up with TRBD2. The CDR3 length is 15 residues. Trimming cost V 3 bases and J 1 base; bases outside gene matches: 3. CDR1 MRHNA and CDR2 SNTAGT come from the germline V gene. The CDR3 bases are TGTGCCAGCAGTGAAGAGACTAGCGGCACAGATACGCAGTATTTT. This codes for CASSEETSGTDTQYF.

The chain links TRBV7-8 to TRBJ1-2; the D gene is possibly TRBD1 (5 bases). This CDR3 region has 14 residues. V lost 3 bases and J 4 bases, leaving 12 bases between the germline ends. Germline V gene data show CDR1 as SGHVS and CDR2 as FQNEAQ. The chain's CDR3 is CASSFQGGSYGYTF. DNA of the CDR3: TGTGCCAGCAGCTTTCAGGGAGGTAGCTATGGCTACACCTTC.

The chain recombines TRBV20-1 with TRBJ1-5, with D unresolved. The germline V and J ends were trimmed by 8 bases and 4 bases, with 9 bases remaining between them. Germline-derived CDR1 and CDR2 are DFQATT and SNEGSKA (reference sequence). The CDR3 has 11 amino acids. CDR3: CSSGKNQPQHF. CDR3 DNA sequence: TGCAGTTCGGGGAAGAATCAGCCCCAGCATTTT.

The chain carries TRBV5-1 and TRBJ2-7; 12 nucleotides agree with TRBD1. There are 17 residues in the CDR3. J was trimmed by 4 bases and V by 5 bases; bases with no gene match: 13. CDR1 is SGHRS and CDR2 is YFSETQ in the germline V gene. DNA of the CDR3: TGCGCCAGCAGTACCCCCGGGACAGGGGGCGGCCTTTACGAGCAGTACTTC. It yields the protein CASSTPGTGGGLYEQYF. The variable domain in full, with the rest retrieved from reference TRBV5-1 and TRBJ2-7, is KAGVTQTPRYLIKTRGQQVTLSCSPISGHRSVSWYQQTPGQGLQFLFEYFSETQRNKGNFPGRFSGRQFSNSRSEMNVSTLELGDSALYLCASSTPGTGGGLYEQYFGPGTRLTVT.

The chain links TRBV7-9 to TRBJ2-7; TRBD2 aligns across 11 bases. Germline CDR1 reads SEHNR; CDR2 reads FQNEAQ (reference sequence). The CDR3 runs 15 residues. V trimming: 7 bases; J trimming: 0 bases; junction bases outside the gene matches: 5. The CDR3 here is CASNLAGGLSYEQYF. CDR3 nucleotide sequence: TGTGCCAGCAACCTAGCGGGAGGCCTCTCCTACGAGCAGTACTTC.

This chain joins TRBV7-6 and TRBJ2-2, with 8 bases identical to TRBD2. Germline V gene data show CDR1 as SGHVS and CDR2 as FNYEAQ. The ends lost 5 bases at V and 6 bases at J; junction bases unmatched: 11. This CDR3 is built from 16 residues. CDR3 amino acids: CASSREVDGGAGELFF. CDR3 sequence (DNA): TGTGCCAGCAGCCGGGAAGTGGACGGGGGGGCCGGGGAGCTGTTTTTT.

DNA for the CDR3: TGCGCCAGCAGACTAGCGGGGGAGGGAAGGAACATTCAGTACTTC. Protein product: CASRLAGEGRNIQYF. The V gene is TRBV5-1, the J gene TRBJ2-4, with 11 bases that match TRBD2. Germline CDR1 SGHRS, CDR2 YFSETQ. V shed 5 bases, J shed 7 bases, and the junction held 8 bases outside the gene matches. The CDR3 has 15 amino acids.

The chain links TRBV6-5 to TRBJ2-2, with D possibly matching TRBD1 (7 bases). Germline CDR1 reads MNHEY; CDR2 reads SVGAGI. The CDR3 length is 16 residues. Trimming left V 0 bases short and J 5 bases short, with 13 bases between. CDR3 sequence reads: CASSYSTGRRTGELFF. Here the CDR3 DNA reads TGTGCCAGCAGTTACTCGACAGGGAGGAGGACCGGGGAGCTGTTTTTT.

V is TRBV7-3 and J is TRBJ1-1, with TRBD1 matching over 7 bases. The V and J ends lost 4 bases and 1 base, in that order; junction bases with no gene match: 3. The CDR3 has 14 residues. The V gene's germline CDR1 is SGHTA and CDR2 FQGTGA. The CDR3 spells CASSSGQPNTEAFF. CDR3 DNA sequence: TGTGCCAGCAGCTCGGGACAGCCGAACACTGAAGCTTTCTTT.

The chain combines TRBV7-2 with TRBJ2-7; TRBD2 aligns across 7 bases. The CDR3 consists of 15 residues. Germline trimming cut 1 base from V and 1 base from J; bases unmatched to any gene: 4. Germline lookup yields CDR1 SGHTA and CDR2 FQGNSA. The CDR3 nucleotides read TGTGCCAGCAGCTTAGGGGGCGGGGGTTCCTACGAGCAGTACTTC. Its translation is CASSLGGGGSYEQYF.

The V call is TRBV4-3, the J call TRBJ2-3, with 11 bases fitting TRBD2. V dropped 0 bases and J dropped 6; count of bases not matched to a gene: 14. This CDR3 spans 19 amino acids. The germline gives CDR1 LGHNA, CDR2 YSLEER. CDR3 region: CASSQEFLAGGKDRDTQYF. DNA of the CDR3: TGCGCCAGCAGCCAAGAATTCCTAGCGGGGGGTAAGGACAGGGATACGCAGTATTTT.

V and J are TRBV7-9 and TRBJ1-1; unclear D gene. CDR1 SEHNR and CDR2 FQNEAQ come from the germline V gene (reference sequence). CDR3 size: 14 residues. Trimming removed 4 bases at V and 3 bases at J, with 12 bases between. The CDR3 coding sequence is TGTGCCAGCAGCTATGACACACTGGACACTGAAGCTTTCTTT. Its protein product is CASSYDTLDTEAFF.

This sequence joins TRBV19 and TRBJ1-6; D remains unclear. Germline loops: CDR1 LNHDA, CDR2 SQIVND (reference sequence). The CDR3 runs 16 residues. Trimming cost V 3 bases and J 1 base, with 10 bases left between them. The CDR3 DNA follows: TGTGCCAGTAGTATCTCCGAGGCGTCCTATAATTCACCCCTCCACTTT. Amino acid sequence: CASSISEASYNSPLHF.

This clone was detected a few times. The chain couples TRBV6-6 to TRBJ2-2; 8 bases are a match to TRBD1. Losses at the gene ends were 4 bases for V and 5 bases for J; bases not matched to a gene: 6. The CDR3 length is 15 residues. CDR1 is MNHNY, CDR2 SVGAGI, per germline (reference sequence). The CDR3 region has the DNA TGTGCCAGCAGTTGGCGACAGGGGCGTACCGGGGAGCTGTTTTTT. Translating it yields CASSWRQGRTGELFF.

In its sample, this clone was seen a few times. This rearrangement joins TRBV11-3 to TRBJ2-7; 9 nucleotides line up with TRBD1. Germline-derived CDR1 and CDR2 are SGHNT and YENEEA. CDR3 size: 15 residues. Trimming removed 4 bases from V and 4 bases from J; junction bases left unmatched: 8. CDR3 DNA: TGTGCCAGCAGCTCAGACCGGGACAGGGTGTACGAGCAGTACTTC. This encodes CASSSDRDRVYEQYF.

The rearrangement uses TRBV7-2 and TRBJ2-7; 9 nucleotides align to TRBD2. V was clipped by 3 bases and J by 6 bases; unmatched bases: 9. CDR3 length equals 15 residues. Germline assignment: CDR1 SGHTA and CDR2 FQGNSA. The CDR3 region is CASSFRSAGGSEQYF. DNA for the CDR3: TGTGCCAGCAGCTTCAGATCAGCGGGAGGTTCCGAGCAGTACTTC.

The chain is built from TRBV7-9 and TRBJ2-2; 8 positions agree with TRBD2. V was pared by 3 bases and J by 1 base, with 10 bases of the junction left unmatched. The germline gives CDR1 SEHNR, CDR2 FQNEAQ (reference sequence). This CDR3 region has 18 residues. CDR3 DNA sequence: TGTGCCAGCAGCTTCCCACTGGGACTAGAGTGGAACACCGGGGAGCTGTTTTTT. Protein product: CASSFPLGLEWNTGELFF.

V and J are TRBV7-8 and TRBJ1-1, with 7 bases identical to TRBD1. Germline loops: CDR1 SGHVS, CDR2 FQNEAQ. This CDR3 is built from 13 residues. Trimming removed 6 bases from V and 5 bases from J; junction bases left unmatched: 6. The DNA for the CDR3 is TGTGCCAGCAGGCCGACAGGGAGAACTGAAGCTTTCTTT. Its translation is CASRPTGRTEAFF.

J is TRBJ1-3 and V is TRBV19, with D hard to call. Deletions cut 5 bases from V and 0 bases from J, with 5 bases between. The CDR3 spans 13 residues. From germline, CDR1 is LNHDA and CDR2 SQIVND (reference sequence). CDR3: CASSGFSGNTIYF. The CDR3 bases are TGTGCCAGTAGTGGCTTCTCTGGAAACACCATATATTTT.